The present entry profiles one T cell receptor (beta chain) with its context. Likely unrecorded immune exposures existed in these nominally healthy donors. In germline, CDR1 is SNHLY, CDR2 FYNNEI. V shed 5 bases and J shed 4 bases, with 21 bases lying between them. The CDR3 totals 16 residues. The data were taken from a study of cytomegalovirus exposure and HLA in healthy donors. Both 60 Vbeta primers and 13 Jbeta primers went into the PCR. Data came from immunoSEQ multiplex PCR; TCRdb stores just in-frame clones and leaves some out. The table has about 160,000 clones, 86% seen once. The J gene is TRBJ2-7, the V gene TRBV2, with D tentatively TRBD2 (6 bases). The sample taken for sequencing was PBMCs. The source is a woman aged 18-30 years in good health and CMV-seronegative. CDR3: CASSLLGTSGGYEQYF. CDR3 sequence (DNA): TGTGCCAGCAGTCTGTTGGGGACTTCAGGCGGGTACGAGCAGTACTTC. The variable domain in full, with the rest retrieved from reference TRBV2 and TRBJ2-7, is EPEVTQTPSHQVTQMGQEVILRCVPISNHLYFYWYRQILGQKVEFLVSFYNNEISEKSEIFDDQFSVERPDGSNFTLKIRSTKLEDSAMYFCASSLLGTSGGYEQYFGPGTRLTVT.